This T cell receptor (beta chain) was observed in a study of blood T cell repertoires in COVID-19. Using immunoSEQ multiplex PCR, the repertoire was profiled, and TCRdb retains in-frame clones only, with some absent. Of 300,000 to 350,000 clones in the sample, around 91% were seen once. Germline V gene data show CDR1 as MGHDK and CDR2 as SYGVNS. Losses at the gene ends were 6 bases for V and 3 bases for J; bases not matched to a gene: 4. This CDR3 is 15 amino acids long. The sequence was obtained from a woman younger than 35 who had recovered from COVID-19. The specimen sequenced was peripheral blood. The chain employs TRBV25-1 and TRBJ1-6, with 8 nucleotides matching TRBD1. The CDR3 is CASSDGQGYNSPLHF. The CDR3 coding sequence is TGTGCCAGCAGCGACGGACAGGGCTATAATTCACCCCTCCACTTT.